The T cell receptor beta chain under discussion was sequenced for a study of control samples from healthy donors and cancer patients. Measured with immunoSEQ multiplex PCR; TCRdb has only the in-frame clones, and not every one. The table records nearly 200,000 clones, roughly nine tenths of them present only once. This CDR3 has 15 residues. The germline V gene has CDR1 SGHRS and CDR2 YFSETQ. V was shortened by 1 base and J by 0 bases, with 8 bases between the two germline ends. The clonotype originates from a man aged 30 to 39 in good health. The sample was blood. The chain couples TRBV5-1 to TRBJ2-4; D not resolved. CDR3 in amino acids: CASSLLGSAKNIQYF. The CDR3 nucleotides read TGCGCCAGCAGCTTGTTGGGATCAGCCAAAAACATTCAGTACTTC.